This passage covers 22 T cell receptor beta chains from one sample sequenced in a study of control samples from healthy donors and cancer patients. The method was immunoSEQ multiplex PCR; TCRdb's version includes in-frame clones alone and lacks a portion of them. The sample gives under 300,000 clones, almost 85% of which show up once; 10% to 15% is in the top ten. Sequencing was carried out using PBMCs. The source is a woman aged 60-70 years with lung cancer.

This rearrangement joins TRBV29-1 to TRBJ2-7; 11 nucleotides align to TRBD2. Germline lookup yields CDR1 SQVTM and CDR2 ANQGSEA. The CDR3 is 14 residues long. The V segment lost 6 bases and the J segment 1 base; nucleotides outside the gene matches: 5. The CDR3 loop is CSVGGLAGSYEQYF. The CDR3 region has the DNA TGCAGCGTCGGTGGACTAGCGGGTTCCTACGAGCAGTACTTC.

With regard to this clone: Given a much more abundant clone one base away, this may be a read error. Other nucleotide sequences from this sample produce the same CDR3. The chain joins TRBV2 to TRBJ2-7; D gene unclear. The CDR3 spans 13 residues. CDR1 is SNHLY and CDR2 is FYNNEI in the germline V gene. As DNA, the CDR3 is TGTGCCAGCAGTGATGGGTCGCCCTATGAGCAGTACTTC. The encoded protein is CASSDGSPYEQYF. Using reference TRBV2 and TRBJ2-7 for the parts outside the CDR3, the full variable domain is EPEVTQTPSHQVTQMGQEVILRCVPISNHLYFYWYRQILGQKVEFLVSFYNNEISEKSEIFDDQFSVERPDGSNFTLKIRSTKLEDSAMYFCASSDGSPYEQYFGPGTRLTVT.

V usage is TRBV3-1 (or the pseudogene TRBV3-2) and J usage is TRBJ2-1; 12 bases align to TRBD2. Germline loops: CDR1 LGHDT, CDR2 YNNKEL (reference sequence). The J segment lost 9 bases and the V segment lost 2 bases, leaving 2 bases of the junction unmatched. CDR3 length equals 14 residues. This chain's CDR3 is CASSQPGLAGEQFF. The CDR3 DNA reads TGTGCCAGCAGCCAACCGGGACTAGCGGGTGAGCAGTTCTTC.

The CDR3: CASSYTEDEQYF. The CDR3 DNA is TGTGCCAGCAGTTACACGGAGGACGAGCAGTACTTC. The rearrangement uses TRBV2 and TRBJ2-7, with D possibly being TRBD2 (5 bases). The CDR3 runs to 12 residues. The V and J ends lost 5 bases and 5 bases respectively, with 10 bases between them. Looked up from germline, CDR1 is SNHLY and CDR2 is FYNNEI.

The CDR3 reads CAISESPRDYGYTF. As DNA, the CDR3 is TGTGCCATCAGTGAGTCCCCTCGAGACTATGGCTACACCTTC. V and J are TRBV10-3 and TRBJ1-2, with unresolved D. This CDR3 region has 14 residues. Germline V CDR1 and CDR2: ENHRY, SYGVKD. V was cut by 0 bases and J by 3 bases, with 8 bases left in between.

V is TRBV11-2 and J is TRBJ1-4, with 7 nucleotides matching TRBD1. V was clipped by 6 bases and J by 4 bases; unmatched bases: 8. The CDR3 is 15 amino acids. CDR1 is SGHAT, CDR2 FQNNGV, per germline. CDR3 in amino acids: CASRSTGTVNEKLFF. The CDR3, as DNA: TGTGCCAGCAGGTCCACCGGGACAGTTAATGAAAAACTGTTTTTT.

V and J are TRBV11-2 and TRBJ2-7; no firm D call. The CDR3 runs 12 residues. V lost 5 bases and J 6 bases, leaving 11 bases between the germline ends. The germline gives CDR1 SGHAT, CDR2 FQNNGV. Written as DNA, the CDR3 is TGTGCCAGCAGCCGCCCGGGCCTCGAGCAGTACTTC. This translates into CASSRPGLEQYF.

The J gene is TRBJ1-1, the V gene TRBV19; possibly TRBD1 for D (6 bases). The CDR3 contains 14 residues. V dropped 3 bases and J dropped 5 bases, with 13 bases sitting between them. CDR1 is LNHDA and CDR2 is SQIVND in the germline V gene (reference sequence). The CDR3 region has the DNA TGTGCCAGTAGTATGGCCCTGGGGGCGACTGAAGCTTTCTTT. It translates to CASSMALGATEAFF.

The V call is TRBV7-8, the J call TRBJ2-3; no clear D. V lost 5 bases, J lost 0 bases, and 6 bases lay in between. Germline loops: CDR1 SGHVS, CDR2 FQNEAQ. The CDR3 spans 13 residues. In DNA, the CDR3 is TGTGCCAGCAGCCGAACTAGCACAGATACGCAGTATTTT. This gives the protein CASSRTSTDTQYF.

Points on this clone: Relative to the germline gene, one junction end is altered; a read error may explain this. This sequence joins TRBV4-2 and TRBJ2-4; a possible D gene is TRBD2 (5 bases). The germline gives CDR1 LGHNA, CDR2 YNFKEQ. The CDR3 consists of 14 residues. In nucleotides, the CDR3 is TGTGCCAGCAGCCGAGGGATAGACCAACTCTCCCCGCACTTC. Translating gives CASSRGIDQLSPHF.

This rearrangement joins TRBV5-1 to TRBJ2-5, with 11 bases aligning to TRBD1. Germline CDR1 and CDR2: SGHRS and YFSETQ. The CDR3 length is 16 residues. The J segment lost 4 bases and the V segment lost 4 bases, leaving 9 bases of the junction unmatched. In DNA, the CDR3 is TGCGCCAGCAGCCGTTCATGGACAGGGGGCGGAGAGACCCAGTACTTC. As protein: CASSRSWTGGGETQYF.

The chain has TRBV7-3 and TRBJ2-2, with a possible D match to TRBD1 (5 bases). V shed 0 bases and J shed 5 bases, with 19 bases lying between them. The CDR3 is made up of 18 amino acids. Per the germline V gene, CDR1 is SGHTA and CDR2 is FQGTGA. The CDR3, as DNA: TGTGCCAGCAGCTTAACCCAGGGTGGACCGTTGGTTACCGGGGAGCTGTTTTTT. Encoded protein: CASSLTQGGPLVTGELFF.

The V gene is TRBV19, the J gene TRBJ2-7, with D maybe TRBD2 (5 bases). Trimming removed 6 bases at V and 4 bases at J, with 13 bases between. The CDR3 length is 13 residues. Per germline, CDR1 LNHDA and CDR2 SQIVND (reference sequence). Written as DNA, the CDR3 is TGTGCCAGTAGCGGCACCCGGGGTTACGAGCAGTACTTC. Translated, it gives CASSGTRGYEQYF. Variable domain in full (rest from reference TRBV19 and TRBJ2-7): DGGITQSPKYLFRKEGQNVTLSCEQNLNHDAMYWYRQDPGQGLRLIYYSQIVNDFQKGDIAEGYSVSREKKESFPLTVTSAQKNPTAFYLCASSGTRGYEQYFGPGTRLTVT.

This clone appeared a single time. The chain recombines TRBV27 with TRBJ1-2; 10 nucleotides align to TRBD1. This CDR3 has 15 amino acids. V dropped 6 bases and J dropped 8; count of bases not matched to a gene: 12. The V gene's germline CDR1 is MNHEY and CDR2 SMNVEV (reference sequence). CDR3 amino acids: CASRQPGQGRAGYTF. The CDR3 DNA is TGTGCCAGCAGGCAACCGGGACAGGGGCGTGCGGGCTACACCTTC.

The chain uses TRBV9 and TRBJ2-3; D gene ambiguous. The CDR3 covers 13 residues. Looked up from germline, CDR1 is SGDLS and CDR2 is YYNGEE. The V gene lost 0 bases and the J gene lost 8 bases, with 10 bases spanning the gap. CDR3 nucleotides: TGTGCCAGCAGCGTAGATGAAAGGCCTACGCAGTATTTT. It encodes CASSVDERPTQYF.

This clone came up once. For the CDR3, the DNA is TGCGCCAGCAGTGATGGGGGGACTCCCCCAGATACGCAGTATTTT. Translated: CASSDGGTPPDTQYF. The rearrangement links TRBV10-1 to TRBJ2-3; D perhaps matches TRBD2 (6 bases). V lost 3 bases and J lost 4, with 14 bases in between. CDR3 length equals 15 residues. Germline values: CDR1 WNHNN, CDR2 SYGVQD (reference sequence).

V gene TRBV12-3 or TRBV12-4 combines with J gene TRBJ1-5; D gene unclear. Between the trimmed V and J ends, which lost 6 bases and 1 base, there was a span of 7 bases. The CDR3 has 13 amino acids. The CDR3 loop reads CASSSRSNQPQHF. The CDR3 coding sequence is TGTGCCAGCAGCTCTCGGAGCAATCAGCCCCAGCATTTT.

This clone was seen just once. V gene TRBV7-2 combines with J gene TRBJ2-2; the D gene is possibly TRBD1 (6 bases). The CDR3 has 16 amino acids. Germline V gives CDR1 SGHTA, CDR2 FQGNSA. The V gene lost 0 bases and the J gene lost 3 bases, with 11 bases spanning the gap. The CDR3 DNA reads TGTGCCAGCAGCTTAGCGCGGCAGGGGCACACCGGGGAGCTGTTTTTT. Its translation is CASSLARQGHTGELFF.

This rearrangement joins TRBV5-1 to TRBJ1-3; no clear D. Trimming left V 3 bases short and J 1 base short, with 11 bases between. CDR1 and CDR2 (germline): SGHRS, YFSETQ. This CDR3 region has 15 residues. The CDR3 here is CASSSTLSSGNTIYF. The CDR3 nucleotides are TGCGCCAGCAGCTCGACACTTAGTTCTGGAAACACCATATATTTT.

The V and J genes are TRBV6-4 and TRBJ1-2; 9 positions match TRBD1. Germline V gene data show CDR1 as MRHNA and CDR2 as SNTAGT. The J segment lost 0 bases and the V segment lost 4 bases, leaving 6 bases of the junction unmatched. This CDR3 spans 16 amino acids. DNA of the CDR3: TGTGCCAGCAGTGGAGGGACAGGGTCTTCTAACTATGGCTACACCTTC. Translated, it gives CASSGGTGSSNYGYTF.

The chain carries TRBV7-2 and TRBJ2-7; 8 bases are shared with TRBD1. The junction had 5 bases not matched to a gene; V was cut back by 2 bases and J by 2 bases. Germline V gene lookup returns CDR1 SGHTA and CDR2 FQGNSA. This CDR3 is 15 amino acids long. The DNA of the CDR3 is TGTGCCAGCAGCTTAATGGGACAGGAGACCTACGAGCAGTACTTC. It codes for CASSLMGQETYEQYF.

This chain's CDR3 is CASSVGPGTGKNEQFF. In DNA form, the CDR3 reads TGTGCCAGCAGCGTAGGCCCAGGGACAGGCAAGAATGAGCAGTTCTTC. The V and J genes are TRBV9 and TRBJ2-1, with 8 bases lining up with TRBD1. CDR3 length equals 16 residues. The germline V gene encodes CDR1 SGDLS and CDR2 YYNGEE. V dropped 0 bases and J dropped 7; count of bases not matched to a gene: 9.